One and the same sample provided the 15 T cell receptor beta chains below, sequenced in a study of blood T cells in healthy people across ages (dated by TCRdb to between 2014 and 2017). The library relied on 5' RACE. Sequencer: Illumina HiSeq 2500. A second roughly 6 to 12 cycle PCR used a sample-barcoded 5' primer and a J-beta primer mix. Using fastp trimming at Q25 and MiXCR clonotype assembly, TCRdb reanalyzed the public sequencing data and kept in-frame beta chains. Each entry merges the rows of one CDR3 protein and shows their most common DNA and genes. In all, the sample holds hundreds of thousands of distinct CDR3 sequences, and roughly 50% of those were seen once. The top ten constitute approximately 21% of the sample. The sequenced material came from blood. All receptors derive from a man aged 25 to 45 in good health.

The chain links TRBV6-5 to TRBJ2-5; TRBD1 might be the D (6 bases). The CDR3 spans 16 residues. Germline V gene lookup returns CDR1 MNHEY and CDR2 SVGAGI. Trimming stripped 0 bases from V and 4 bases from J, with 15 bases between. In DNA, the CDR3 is TGTGCCAGCAGTTACTCGAACAGGGCCTTGGGAGAGACCCAGTACTTC. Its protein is CASSYSNRALGETQYF.

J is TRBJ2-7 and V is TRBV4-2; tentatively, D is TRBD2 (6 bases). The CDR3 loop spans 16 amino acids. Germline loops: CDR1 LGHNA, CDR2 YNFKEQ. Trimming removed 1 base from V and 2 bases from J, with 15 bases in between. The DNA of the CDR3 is TGTGCCAGCAGCCAAGGAGTTAGCGGAATACCCTACGAGCAGTACTTC. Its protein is CASSQGVSGIPYEQYF.

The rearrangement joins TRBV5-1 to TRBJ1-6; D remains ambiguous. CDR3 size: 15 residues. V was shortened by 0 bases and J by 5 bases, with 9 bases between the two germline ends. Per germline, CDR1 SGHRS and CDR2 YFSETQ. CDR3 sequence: CASSLALSDNSPLHF. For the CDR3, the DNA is TGCGCCAGCAGCTTGGCCCTATCGGATAATTCACCCCTCCACTTT.

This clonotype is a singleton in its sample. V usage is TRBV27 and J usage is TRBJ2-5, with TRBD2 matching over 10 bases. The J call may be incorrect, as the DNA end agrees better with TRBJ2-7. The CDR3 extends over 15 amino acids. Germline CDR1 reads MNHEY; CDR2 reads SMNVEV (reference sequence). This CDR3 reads CASSRSTSGPYEQYF. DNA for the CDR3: TGTGCCAGCAGTCGTTCGACTAGCGGGCCTTACGAGCAGTACTTC.

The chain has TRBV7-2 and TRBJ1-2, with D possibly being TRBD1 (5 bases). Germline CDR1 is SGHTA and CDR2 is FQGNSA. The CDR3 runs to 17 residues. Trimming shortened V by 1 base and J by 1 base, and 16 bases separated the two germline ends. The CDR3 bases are TGTGCCAGCAGCTTAGTGGTGGGGGGAAACTATAACTATGGCTACACCTTC. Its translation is CASSLVVGGNYNYGYTF. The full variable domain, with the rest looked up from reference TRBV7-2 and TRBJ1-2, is GAGVSQSPSNKVTEKGKDVELRCDPISGHTALYWYRQSLGQGLEFLIYFQGNSAPDKSGLPSDRFSAERTGGSVSTLTIQRTQQEDSAVYLCASSLVVGGNYNYGYTFGSGTRLTVV.

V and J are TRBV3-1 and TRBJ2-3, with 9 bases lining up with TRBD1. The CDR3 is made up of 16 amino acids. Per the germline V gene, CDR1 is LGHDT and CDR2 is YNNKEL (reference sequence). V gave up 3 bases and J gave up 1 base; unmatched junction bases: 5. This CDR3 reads CASSQGQGSRTDTQYF. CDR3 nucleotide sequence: TGTGCCAGCAGCCAGGGACAGGGCTCCCGCACAGATACGCAGTATTTT.

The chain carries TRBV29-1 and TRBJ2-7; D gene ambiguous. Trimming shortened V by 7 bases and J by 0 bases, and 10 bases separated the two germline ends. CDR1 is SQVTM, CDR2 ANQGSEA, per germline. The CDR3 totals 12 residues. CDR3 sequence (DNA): TGCAGCGGTCTAGGCGGCTCCTACGAGCAGTACTTC. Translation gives CSGLGGSYEQYF.

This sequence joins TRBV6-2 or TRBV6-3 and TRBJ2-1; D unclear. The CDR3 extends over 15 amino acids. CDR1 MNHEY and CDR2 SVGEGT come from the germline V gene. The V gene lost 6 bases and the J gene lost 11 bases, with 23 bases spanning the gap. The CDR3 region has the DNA TGTGCCAGCAGCCCCAACTACCGTACAGTATTTCAGCAGTTCTTC. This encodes CASSPNYRTVFQQFF.

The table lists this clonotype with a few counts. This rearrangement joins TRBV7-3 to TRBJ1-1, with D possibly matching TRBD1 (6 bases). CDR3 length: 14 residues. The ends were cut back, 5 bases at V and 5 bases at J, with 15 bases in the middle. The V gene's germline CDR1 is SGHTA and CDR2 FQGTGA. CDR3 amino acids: CASSPTGARTEAFF. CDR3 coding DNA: TGTGCCAGCAGCCCCACGGGGGCGCGAACTGAAGCTTTCTTT.

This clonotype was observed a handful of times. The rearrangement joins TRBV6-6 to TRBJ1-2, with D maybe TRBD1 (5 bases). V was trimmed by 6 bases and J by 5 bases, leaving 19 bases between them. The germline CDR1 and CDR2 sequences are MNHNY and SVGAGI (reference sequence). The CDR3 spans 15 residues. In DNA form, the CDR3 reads TGTGCCAGCAGCCGACCAGGACGTACAGGATATGGCTACACCTTC. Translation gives CASSRPGRTGYGYTF.

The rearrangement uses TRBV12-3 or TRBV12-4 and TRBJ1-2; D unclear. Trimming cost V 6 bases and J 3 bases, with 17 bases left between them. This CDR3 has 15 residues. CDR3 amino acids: CASRGETRGDYGYTF. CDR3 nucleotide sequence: TGTGCCAGCAGGGGCGAGACGCGCGGGGACTATGGCTACACCTTC.

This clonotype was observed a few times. The CDR3 DNA reads as TGCGCCAGCAGCCTTGGGGCCGGGCTAGCGGTGGGAAGGCAGTACTTC. Residues: CASSLGAGLAVGRQYF. V is TRBV4-3 and J is TRBJ2-5; 7 nucleotides line up with TRBD2. The V gene's germline CDR1 is LGHNA and CDR2 YSLEER. V was clipped by 4 bases and J by 11 bases; unmatched bases: 19. CDR3 length equals 16 residues.

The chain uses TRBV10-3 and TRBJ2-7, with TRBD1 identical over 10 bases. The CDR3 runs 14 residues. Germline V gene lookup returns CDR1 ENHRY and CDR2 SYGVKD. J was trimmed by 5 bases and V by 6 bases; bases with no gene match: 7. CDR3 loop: CAIRGDRGGDEQYF. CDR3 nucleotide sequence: TGTGCCATCAGGGGGGACAGGGGAGGCGACGAGCAGTACTTC.

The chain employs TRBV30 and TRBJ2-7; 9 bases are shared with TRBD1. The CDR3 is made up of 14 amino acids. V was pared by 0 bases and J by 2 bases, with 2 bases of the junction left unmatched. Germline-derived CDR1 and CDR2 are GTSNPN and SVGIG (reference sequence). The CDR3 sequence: CAWSVGTGTYEQYF. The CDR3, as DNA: TGTGCCTGGAGTGTCGGGACAGGGACCTACGAGCAGTACTTC.

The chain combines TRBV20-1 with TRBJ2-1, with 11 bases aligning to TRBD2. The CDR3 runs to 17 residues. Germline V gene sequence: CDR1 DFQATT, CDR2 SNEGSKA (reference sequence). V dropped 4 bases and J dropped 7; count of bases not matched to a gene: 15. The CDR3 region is CSATVLSGRANLNEQFF. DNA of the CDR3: TGCAGTGCTACCGTACTTAGCGGGAGGGCCAACCTTAATGAGCAGTTCTTC.